The 21 T cell receptor beta chains given below trace back to one sample, sequenced in a study of blood T cells in healthy people across ages (dated by TCRdb to 2014 to 2015). Libraries were constructed by 5' RACE. TCRdb names Illumina HiSeq 2500 as the instrument used. A second about 7 to 12 cycle PCR used a sample-barcoded 5' primer and a J-beta primer mix. The public reads were reprocessed in TCRdb via fastp at Q25 and MiXCR, keeping in-frame beta chains. Rows merge per CDR3 protein into single entries with the most common DNA and genes. The sample includes approximately 1,000,000 distinct CDR3 sequences, with roughly two fifths observed a single time. Clones ranked in the top ten supply roughly 13% of the sample. Sequencing input: blood. The receptors stem from a man aged 18 to 29 in good health.

The rearrangement joins TRBV12-3 or TRBV12-4 to TRBJ2-3; tentative D call: TRBD2 (6 bases). Trimming removed 8 bases at V and 2 bases at J, with 14 bases between. The CDR3 consists of 14 residues. CDR3 sequence (DNA): TGTGCCAGCGGGAAGGAGGGCCTCACAGATACGCAGTATTTT. The encoded protein is CASGKEGLTDTQYF.

The chain is built from TRBV27 and TRBJ2-7, with D perhaps TRBD2 (6 bases). CDR3 size: 17 residues. Deletions cut 5 bases from V and 7 bases from J, with 27 bases between. Germline V CDR1 and CDR2: MNHEY, SMNVEV (reference sequence). DNA of the CDR3: TGTGCCAGCAGTCCCCGGACTATTTCACAGACATATGGTGAGCAGTACTTC. This gives the protein CASSPRTISQTYGEQYF.

The J gene is TRBJ2-1, the V gene TRBV19; D may correspond to TRBD1 or TRBD2 (5 bases each). This CDR3 region has 14 residues. Per germline, CDR1 LNHDA and CDR2 SQIVND (reference sequence). V was trimmed by 9 bases and J by 6 bases, leaving 18 bases between them. The CDR3 DNA is TGTGCCAGCCGAGGGGTGAAAGGGTTCAATGAGCAGTTCTTC. This gives the protein CASRGVKGFNEQFF.

About this clonotype: One end of the junction is discordant with germline, which a read error may explain. The chain joins TRBV9 to TRBJ2-1, with TRBD1 identical over 8 bases. Germline CDR1 SGDLS, CDR2 YYNGEE. The CDR3 loop spans 15 amino acids. This CDR3 reads CAGSVVDRGYNEQFF. The CDR3 nucleotides read TGTGCCGGCAGCGTAGTTGACAGGGGCTACAATGAGCAGTTCTTC.

This clonotype was observed a handful of times. The chain has TRBV4-3 and TRBJ2-3, with D perhaps being TRBD1 or TRBD2 (6 bases each). The CDR3 length is 18 residues. V lost 0 bases and J 6 bases, leaving 22 bases between the germline ends. Germline V gene sequence: CDR1 LGHNA, CDR2 YSLEER. In DNA form, the CDR3 reads TGCGCCAGCAGCCAAGAAATCGGCGGTCCATCGGGGGCGGATACGCAGTATTTT. Translated: CASSQEIGGPSGADTQYF.

V usage is TRBV2 and J usage is TRBJ2-5; 9 bases are shared with TRBD1. With 6 bases clipped from V and 0 bases from J, the junction kept 5 bases outside the gene matches. CDR3 length equals 15 residues. Germline values: CDR1 SNHLY, CDR2 FYNNEI. The CDR3 sequence: CASSRDREYQETQYF. CDR3 nucleotide sequence: TGTGCCAGCAGCCGGGACAGGGAATACCAAGAGACCCAGTACTTC.

The V gene is TRBV12-3 or TRBV12-4, the J gene TRBJ2-2, with D perhaps TRBD1 (7 bases). This CDR3 is built from 16 residues. The ends were cut back, 4 bases at V and 2 bases at J, with 14 bases in the middle. The CDR3 DNA sequence: TGTGCCAGCAGTTCCGACAGGGAGGTTAACACCGGGGAGCTGTTTTTT. This codes for CASSSDREVNTGELFF.

This clonotype was counted a few times. The V gene is TRBV2, the J gene TRBJ1-4; D remains unclear. The germline V gene has CDR1 SNHLY and CDR2 FYNNEI. CDR3 length: 14 amino acids. Trimming cost V 8 bases and J 0 bases, with 10 bases left between them. The CDR3 reads CASLGSTTNEKLFF. CDR3 coding DNA: TGTGCCAGCTTAGGCAGCACAACTAATGAAAAACTGTTTTTT.

The CDR3 DNA reads TGTGCCAGCCCCCAAGCCAGTACCTACGAGCAGTACTTC. This gives the protein CASPQASTYEQYF. V usage is TRBV18 and J usage is TRBJ2-7; D is ambiguous. The CDR3 covers 13 residues. V lost 8 bases and J lost 2, with 13 bases in between. CDR1 is KGHSH and CDR2 is LQKENI in the germline V gene.

This clonotype showed up just a few times. The chain carries TRBV6-6 and TRBJ2-2; D ambiguous. Trimming cost V 0 bases and J 2 bases, with 13 bases left between them. CDR1 MNHNY and CDR2 SVGAGI come from the germline V gene (reference sequence). This CDR3 is 17 amino acids long. The CDR3 nucleotides read TGTGCCAGCAGTTACTCGACAAGACCGCGCAACACCGGGGAGCTGTTTTTT. As protein: CASSYSTRPRNTGELFF.

This clonotype was found a few times. This rearrangement joins TRBV7-2 to TRBJ1-4; TRBD1 agrees at 9 bases. Germline lookup yields CDR1 SGHTA and CDR2 FQGNSA. The V segment lost 5 bases and the J segment 5 bases; nucleotides outside the gene matches: 6. The CDR3 has 15 residues. The CDR3 nucleotides read TGTGCCAGCAGCCCGACCGGGACAGGGAATGAAAAACTGTTTTTT. It is translated as CASSPTGTGNEKLFF.

This clonotype was counted only a few times. The gene calls are TRBV5-6 and TRBJ2-1; D remains unclear. The V gene lost 0 bases and the J gene lost 0 bases, with 7 bases spanning the gap. The length of the CDR3 is 15 residues. CDR1 and CDR2 (germline): SGHDT, YYEEEE. The CDR3 sequence is CASSLEHLSYNEQFF. The CDR3 coding sequence is TGTGCCAGCAGCTTGGAACACCTCTCCTACAATGAGCAGTTCTTC. Using reference TRBV5-6 and TRBJ2-1 for the parts outside the CDR3, the full variable domain is DAGVTQSPTHLIKTRGQQVTLRCSPKSGHDTVSWYQQALGQGPQFIFQYYEEEERQRGNFPDRFSGHQFPNYSSELNVNALLLGDSALYLCASSLEHLSYNEQFFGPGTRLTVL.

The chain joins TRBV29-1 to TRBJ2-7; unclear D gene. Germline CDR1 reads SQVTM; CDR2 reads ANQGSEA. V was clipped by 6 bases and J by 1 base, with 19 bases between them. The CDR3 spans 15 residues. The CDR3 DNA reads TGCAGCGTAGAGTCCACAGAGATCGGGTCCTACGAGCAGTACTTC. This sequence encodes CSVESTEIGSYEQYF.

This chain joins TRBV20-1 and TRBJ2-2; D possibly corresponds to TRBD1 (5 bases). The CDR3 is 14 amino acids. Germline lookup yields CDR1 DFQATT and CDR2 SNEGSKA (reference sequence). The V and J ends lost 7 bases and 6 bases respectively, with 18 bases between them. The CDR3 region is CSGVKQGNAGELFF. DNA of the CDR3: TGCAGTGGCGTGAAGCAGGGAAATGCCGGGGAGCTGTTTTTT.

This clonotype appeared a single time. The chain employs TRBV2 and TRBJ1-1; D gene ambiguous. This CDR3 is 13 amino acids long. The germline V gene encodes CDR1 SNHLY and CDR2 FYNNEI. V lost 6 bases, J lost 0 bases, and 8 bases lay in between. In DNA form, the CDR3 reads TGTGCCAGCAGCACCGAAGTGAACACTGAAGCTTTCTTT. The encoded protein is CASSTEVNTEAFF.

This clonotype occurred a few times. The gene calls are TRBV6-1 and TRBJ2-2; possibly TRBD1 for D (6 bases). Germline V CDR1 and CDR2: MNHNS, SASEGT. The CDR3 extends over 16 amino acids. V gave up 4 bases and J gave up 5 bases, with 17 bases separating them. The CDR3 DNA follows: TGTGCCAGCAGTGTCCTCAGGGGACCCTCTACCGGGGAGCTGTTTTTT. Translated: CASSVLRGPSTGELFF.

V gene TRBV6-5 combines with J gene TRBJ2-3; D is perhaps TRBD2 (6 bases). CDR1 and CDR2 from the germline V gene are MNHEY and SVGAGI. Trimming stripped 0 bases from V and 4 bases from J, with 11 bases between. The CDR3 sequence is 15 residues long. The CDR3 loop is CASSYSVGTADTQYF. The CDR3 coding sequence is TGTGCCAGCAGTTACTCCGTGGGGACTGCAGATACGCAGTATTTT.

This clonotype was seen a handful of times. This chain's CDR3 is CAIAMTGGTEAFF. Written as DNA, the CDR3 is TGTGCCATCGCGATGACAGGGGGCACTGAAGCTTTCTTT. The V gene is TRBV10-3, the J gene TRBJ1-1; TRBD1 matches at 9 bases. This CDR3 contains 13 residues. V was pared by 8 bases and J by 4 bases, with 5 bases of the junction left unmatched. Germline values: CDR1 ENHRY, CDR2 SYGVKD.

The genes are TRBV27 and TRBJ2-5; the D gene is possibly TRBD2 (6 bases). CDR3 length: 14 residues. Germline lookup yields CDR1 MNHEY and CDR2 SMNVEV (reference sequence). Deletions cut 2 bases from V and 11 bases from J, with 18 bases between. In DNA, the CDR3 is TGTGCCAGCAGTTTAGGAGGGCGGAAAAATGAGCAGTACTTC. It specifies CASSLGGRKNEQYF.

The J gene is TRBJ1-1, the V gene TRBV10-3; no reliable D call. Per the germline V gene, CDR1 is ENHRY and CDR2 is SYGVKD. CDR3 length equals 14 residues. The V end lost 10 bases, the J end lost 4 bases, and 19 bases lay between the germline ends. The CDR3 protein is CATQLEGSRTEAFF. The CDR3 DNA is TGTGCCACCCAACTTGAGGGCTCGCGCACTGAAGCTTTCTTT.

This clonotype was observed a few times. V usage is TRBV4-3 and J usage is TRBJ2-3; tentative D call: TRBD2 (5 bases). The CDR3 consists of 16 residues. The germline gives CDR1 LGHNA, CDR2 YSLEER. Trimming took 0 bases from V and 2 from J, leaving 12 bases between them. The CDR3 region is CASSQDVRGNTDTQYF. The DNA for the CDR3 is TGCGCCAGCAGCCAAGATGTCCGGGGAAACACAGATACGCAGTATTTT.